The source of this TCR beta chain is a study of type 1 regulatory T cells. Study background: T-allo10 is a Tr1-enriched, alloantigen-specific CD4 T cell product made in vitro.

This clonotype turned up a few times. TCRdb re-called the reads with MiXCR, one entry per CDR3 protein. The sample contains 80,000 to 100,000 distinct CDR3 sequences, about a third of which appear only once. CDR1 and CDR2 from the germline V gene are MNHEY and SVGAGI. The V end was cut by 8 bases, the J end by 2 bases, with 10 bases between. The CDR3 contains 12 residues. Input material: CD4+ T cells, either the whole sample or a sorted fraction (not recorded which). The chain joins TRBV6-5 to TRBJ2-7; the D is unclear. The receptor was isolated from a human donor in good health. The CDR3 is CASFGRPYEQYF. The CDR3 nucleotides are TGTGCCAGCTTTGGCAGGCCCTACGAGCAGTACTTC.